A single sample is the source of the 25 T cell receptor beta chains below, sequenced in a study of cytomegalovirus exposure and HLA in healthy donors. The PCR made use of 60 Vbeta and 13 Jbeta primers. Profiled with immunoSEQ multiplex PCR; TCRdb holds only in-frame clones, not every one. Of tens of thousands of clones detected, approximately 79% appear once; the ten largest clones hold roughly an eighth. Sequencing used PBMCs. These receptors all come from a woman aged 40 to 49 in good health and CMV-seropositive.

The chain is built from TRBV5-1 and TRBJ1-2, with 7 positions matching TRBD1. The junction had 8 bases not matched to a gene; V was cut back by 0 bases and J by 0 bases. CDR1 is SGHRS, CDR2 YFSETQ, per germline. The CDR3 loop spans 17 amino acids. In DNA, the CDR3 is TGCGCCAGCAGCTTGGAATACAGGGGCCAGGCTAACTATGGCTACACCTTC. Encoded protein: CASSLEYRGQANYGYTF.

The chain carries TRBV15 and TRBJ2-7; D perhaps matches TRBD2 (5 bases). The CDR3 is 17 amino acids. With 0 bases removed from V and 0 bases from J, the gap between germline ends came to 15 bases. Germline lookup yields CDR1 LNHNV and CDR2 YYDKDF (reference sequence). CDR3 loop: CATSRDLAAHSSYEQYF. The CDR3 nucleotides are TGTGCCACCAGCAGAGATCTAGCAGCTCACAGCTCCTACGAGCAGTACTTC.

This chain uses TRBV15 with TRBJ2-3, with 7 bases matching TRBD1. CDR3 size: 16 residues. Trimming at V came to 5 bases and at J to 6 bases, leaving 14 bases not matched to a gene. The germline V gene has CDR1 LNHNV and CDR2 YYDKDF (reference sequence). CDR3 sequence (DNA): TGTGCCACCAGCCCTTCCCTGACAGGGTTAGGGGATACGCAGTATTTT. It specifies CATSPSLTGLGDTQYF.

The sample holds a few counts of this clone. V is TRBV14 and J is TRBJ2-3, with D perhaps matching TRBD1 (5 bases). The CDR3 has 15 amino acids. Deletions cut 4 bases from V and 6 bases from J, with 17 bases between. Germline CDR1 and CDR2: SGHDN and FVKESK. The CDR3 loop reads CASSRVPLGVDTQYF. The CDR3 coding sequence is TGTGCCAGCAGCCGAGTGCCCCTAGGGGTTGATACGCAGTATTTT.

V and J are TRBV5-8 and TRBJ2-7; no definite D call. The CDR3 has 15 residues. CDR1 is SGHTS and CDR2 is YDEGEE in the germline V gene. V shed 6 bases and J shed 0 bases, with 16 bases lying between them. CDR3 amino acids: CASNRRQFSSYEQYF. The CDR3 bases are TGTGCCAGCAACCGAAGACAATTCAGCTCCTACGAGCAGTACTTC. The full variable domain, its missing parts supplied by reference TRBV5-8 and TRBJ2-7, is EAGVTQSPTHLIKTRGQQATLRCSPISGHTSVYWYQQALGLGLQFLLWYDEGEERNRGNFPPRFSGRQFPNYSSELNVNALELEDSALYLCASNRRQFSSYEQYFGPGTRLTVT.

The chain links TRBV4-1 to TRBJ2-2; possibly TRBD2 for D (6 bases). V was cut by 0 bases and J by 9 bases, with 17 bases left in between. In germline, CDR1 is MGHRA, CDR2 YSYEKL. CDR3 length equals 16 residues. The CDR3 DNA sequence: TGCGCCAGCAGCCAAGACCTGCGCACCGGAGGGCGGGAGCTGTTTTTT. This encodes CASSQDLRTGGRELFF.

The chain carries TRBV14 and TRBJ1-1; D gene ambiguous. This CDR3 has 14 amino acids. The V gene lost 6 bases and the J gene lost 1 base, with 12 bases spanning the gap. CDR1 is SGHDN and CDR2 is FVKESK in the germline V gene. The CDR3 coding sequence is TGTGCCAGCAGGCTTGCCGGCGGGAACACTGAAGCTTTCTTT. Translation gives CASRLAGGNTEAFF.

The chain combines TRBV15 with TRBJ1-6, with 7 bases fitting TRBD1. This CDR3 comprises 15 residues. Per germline, CDR1 LNHNV and CDR2 YYDKDF (reference sequence). V trimming: 7 bases; J trimming: 0 bases; junction bases outside the gene matches: 3. The CDR3: CATTSGGSYNSPLHF. The CDR3 nucleotides read TGTGCCACCACGTCAGGGGGCTCCTATAATTCACCCCTCCACTTT. Supplemented by reference TRBV15 and TRBJ1-6, the full variable domain reads DAMVIQNPRYQVTQFGKPVTLSCSQTLNHNVMYWYQQKSSQAPKLLFHYYDKDFNNEADTPDNFQSRRPNTSFCFLDIRSPGLGDTAMYLCATTSGGSYNSPLHFGNGTRLTVT.

V is TRBV28 and J is TRBJ2-7; maybe TRBD2 (5 bases). The germline gives CDR1 MDHEN, CDR2 SYDVKM. Trimming removed 3 bases at V and 1 base at J, with 10 bases between. The CDR3 loop spans 14 amino acids. The CDR3 sequence is CASSFPSPSYEQYF. CDR3 in DNA: TGTGCCAGCAGTTTCCCTAGCCCTTCCTACGAGCAGTACTTC.

This rearrangement joins TRBV4-1 to TRBJ2-5; perhaps TRBD1 as D (5 bases). Germline assignment: CDR1 MGHRA and CDR2 YSYEKL. Deletions cut 1 base from V and 2 bases from J, with 14 bases between. The CDR3 has 16 amino acids. CDR3 residues: CASSQAGFAPQETQYF. The DNA of the CDR3 is TGCGCCAGCAGCCAAGCAGGGTTTGCGCCACAAGAGACCCAGTACTTC.

This sequence joins TRBV6-1 and TRBJ2-2, with no clear D. Germline values: CDR1 MNHNS, CDR2 SASEGT. Trimming shortened V by 5 bases and J by 3 bases, and 7 bases separated the two germline ends. This CDR3 contains 13 residues. The CDR3 region has the DNA TGTGCCAGCAGTCCCCATTACACCGGGGAGCTGTTTTTT. Its translation: CASSPHYTGELFF.

This clone was recorded a few times. The J gene is TRBJ1-4, the V gene TRBV19; TRBD1 aligns across 11 bases. The CDR3 contains 14 residues. V lost 5 bases and J lost 6; bases outside the gene matches: 2. CDR1 LNHDA and CDR2 SQIVND come from the germline V gene (reference sequence). The CDR3 nucleotides read TGTGCCAGTAGTGGGACAGGGGGGGATGAAAAACTGTTTTTT. Protein product: CASSGTGGDEKLFF. The full variable domain, with the rest looked up from reference TRBV19 and TRBJ1-4, is DGGITQSPKYLFRKEGQNVTLSCEQNLNHDAMYWYRQDPGQGLRLIYYSQIVNDFQKGDIAEGYSVSREKKESFPLTVTSAQKNPTAFYLCASSGTGGDEKLFFGSGTQLSVL.

This sequence joins TRBV6-1 and TRBJ1-2, with 9 bases matching TRBD1. Trimming took 0 bases from V and 9 from J; bases not matched to a gene: 8. The CDR3 consists of 15 residues. CDR1 is MNHNS and CDR2 is SASEGT in the germline V gene. The CDR3 DNA reads as TGTGCCAGCAGTGAAGCGACGGGACAGGGCGAACGCTACACCTTC. Protein product: CASSEATGQGERYTF.

The chain couples TRBV6-5 to TRBJ1-3; maybe TRBD1 (5 bases). CDR1 and CDR2 from the germline V gene are MNHEY and SVGAGI. V was cut by 2 bases and J by 0 bases, with 8 bases left in between. The CDR3 has 15 amino acids. The CDR3 protein is CASSYRGGSGNTIYF. Written as DNA, the CDR3 is TGTGCCAGCAGTTACCGGGGGGGCTCTGGAAACACCATATATTTT.

The chain is built from TRBV9 and TRBJ1-3; 7 bases map to TRBD1. J was trimmed by 11 bases and V by 3 bases; bases with no gene match: 5. Germline V lookup: CDR1 SGDLS, CDR2 YYNGEE. The CDR3 covers 12 residues. CDR3: CASSAYRGSIYF. CDR3 DNA sequence: TGTGCCAGCAGCGCTTACAGGGGATCCATATATTTT.

The chain couples TRBV30 to TRBJ1-2; unclear D gene. Germline V gives CDR1 GTSNPN, CDR2 SVGIG (reference sequence). CDR3 size: 14 residues. Trimming removed 5 bases from V and 4 bases from J, with 17 bases in between. CDR3: CAWAQVLIGYGYTF. The CDR3 DNA is TGTGCCTGGGCCCAGGTCCTAATAGGCTATGGCTACACCTTC.

The chain recombines TRBV4-1 with TRBJ2-7, with TRBD2 matching 7 bases. Germline V gene lookup returns CDR1 MGHRA and CDR2 YSYEKL. The CDR3 totals 14 residues. The V segment lost 3 bases and the J segment 5 bases; nucleotides outside the gene matches: 7. The CDR3 here is CASSQPTSDDEQYF. CDR3 DNA: TGCGCCAGCAGCCAGCCCACTAGCGATGACGAGCAGTACTTC.

The rearrangement links TRBV7-8 to TRBJ2-1, with TRBD2 matching 15 bases. Germline lookup yields CDR1 SGHVS and CDR2 FQNEAQ. Trimming removed 5 bases from V and 4 bases from J; junction bases left unmatched: 6. The CDR3 is 17 residues long. CDR3 DNA: TGTGCCAGCAGCATAACGGGACTAGCGGGGGGATACAATGAGCAGTTCTTC. Translated: CASSITGLAGGYNEQFF.

This chain joins TRBV6-1 and TRBJ2-5; 7 positions agree with TRBD1. Germline V gene data show CDR1 as MNHNS and CDR2 as SASEGT. The V segment lost 3 bases and the J segment 5 bases; nucleotides outside the gene matches: 3. The CDR3 has 13 residues. Here the CDR3 reads CASSETGHETQYF. The CDR3 DNA reads as TGTGCCAGCAGTGAGACAGGGCACGAGACCCAGTACTTC.

V is TRBV30 and J is TRBJ2-7; the match to TRBD1 covers 9 bases. This CDR3 contains 15 residues. With V trimmed by 5 bases and J by 6 bases, 14 bases remained unmatched. In germline, CDR1 is GTSNPN, CDR2 SVGIG (reference sequence). The CDR3 loop reads CAWGKWGQGTVEQYF. For the CDR3, the DNA is TGTGCCTGGGGTAAATGGGGACAGGGCACGGTCGAGCAGTACTTC.

The rearrangement uses TRBV18 and TRBJ2-1; TRBD2 matches at 12 bases. Germline V CDR1 and CDR2: KGHSH, LQKENI. J was trimmed by 5 bases and V by 3 bases; bases with no gene match: 2. This CDR3 is 15 amino acids long. The CDR3 nucleotides are TGTGCCAGCTCACCCGGACTAGCGGGAAACAATGAGCAGTTCTTC. Translating gives CASSPGLAGNNEQFF.

The chain couples TRBV6-5 to TRBJ1-3; 8 bases map to TRBD1. The CDR3 is made up of 15 amino acids. The V and J ends lost 5 bases and 4 bases, in that order; junction bases with no gene match: 7. The V gene's germline CDR1 is MNHEY and CDR2 SVGAGI. The CDR3 loop reads CASSRQGMGGNTIYF. The DNA of the CDR3 is TGTGCCAGCAGTCGACAGGGGATGGGGGGAAACACCATATATTTT.

The genes are TRBV5-4 and TRBJ1-1; a possible D gene is TRBD1 (6 bases). Germline V CDR1 and CDR2: SGHNT, YYREEE (reference sequence). The V and J ends lost 4 bases and 9 bases respectively, with 28 bases between them. The CDR3 covers 17 residues. CDR3 DNA: TGTGCCAGCAGCCCAGCCAGGACAGCGACCATCGGTGTGCAAGCTTTCTTT. Protein product: CASSPARTATIGVQAFF.

The rearrangement uses TRBV5-4 and TRBJ1-1; possibly TRBD1 for D (5 bases). In germline, CDR1 is SGHNT, CDR2 YYREEE (reference sequence). CDR3 size: 15 residues. V shed 2 bases and J shed 2 bases, with 13 bases lying between them. The CDR3 spells CASSFRRQLNTEAFF. The CDR3 bases are TGTGCCAGCAGCTTCAGGCGACAGTTAAACACTGAAGCTTTCTTT.

The chain recombines TRBV5-1 with TRBJ1-2; tentatively, D is TRBD1 (6 bases). CDR1 SGHRS and CDR2 YFSETQ come from the germline V gene. The CDR3 extends over 18 amino acids. The V end was cut by 4 bases, the J end by 0 bases, with 22 bases between. CDR3 DNA sequence: TGCGCCAGCAGCCCCAGATTAGAGGTCAACAGGGCTAACTATGGCTACACCTTC. Encoded protein: CASSPRLEVNRANYGYTF.